The next 3 T cell receptor beta chains were all read from a single sample in a study of cytomegalovirus exposure and HLA in healthy donors. Vbeta (60) and Jbeta (13) primers were used in the PCR. TCRdb keeps only in-frame clones here, not all; method: immunoSEQ multiplex PCR. This sample has about 150,000 clones, with about 81% found just once. Sequencing was carried out using PBMCs. The receptor set was obtained from a woman in her forties or fifties in good health and CMV-seropositive.

The chain recombines TRBV29-1 with TRBJ2-2, with D perhaps TRBD1 (5 bases). Germline V gives CDR1 SQVTM, CDR2 ANQGSEA. V lost 4 bases, J lost 1 base, and 10 bases lay in between. The CDR3 totals 14 residues. The CDR3 protein is CSVGSRGNTGELFF. The CDR3 bases are TGCAGCGTTGGGAGTAGGGGGAACACCGGGGAGCTGTTTTTT.

V and J are TRBV4-3 and TRBJ1-1; D is unclear. The CDR3 covers 16 residues. Deletions cut 0 bases from V and 4 bases from J, with 15 bases between. Germline V gene data show CDR1 as LGHNA and CDR2 as YSLEER. This chain's CDR3 is CASSQDLGGFGTEAFF. CDR3 DNA: TGCGCCAGCAGCCAAGATCTCGGAGGGTTTGGCACTGAAGCTTTCTTT.

This clone has a handful of counts. This sequence joins TRBV4-1 and TRBJ2-3; 7 bases fit TRBD1. J was trimmed by 4 bases and V by 4 bases; bases with no gene match: 5. Germline assignment: CDR1 MGHRA and CDR2 YSYEKL. The CDR3 loop spans 14 amino acids. Written as DNA, the CDR3 is TGCGCCAGCAGCCGCGGACAGGCGGCAGATACGCAGTATTTT. Its protein is CASSRGQAADTQYF.